Each of the 24 T cell receptor beta chains below was sequenced from the same sample in a study of T cell responses to AZD1222 COVID-19 vaccine. Profiled with immunoSEQ multiplex PCR; TCRdb holds only in-frame clones, not every one. Of about 34,000 clones in the sample, around 82% are singletons; the top ten hold about 4.7%. Sequenced material: peripheral blood, taken 28 days after the second AZD1222 dose. Every receptor here comes from an adult who received the AZD1222 COVID-19 vaccine.

The CDR3 nucleotides are TGTGCCAGCAGGGGACAGGTTGGGCAGCCCCAGCATTTT. It is translated as CASRGQVGQPQHF. The rearrangement joins TRBV28 to TRBJ1-5; TRBD1 matches at 8 bases. There are 13 residues in the CDR3. Per the germline V gene, CDR1 is MDHEN and CDR2 is SYDVKM. V lost 6 bases and J lost 7; bases outside the gene matches: 5.

The chain is built from TRBV6-5 and TRBJ2-3; 9 bases match TRBD2. Per the germline V gene, CDR1 is MNHEY and CDR2 is SVGAGI. V was clipped by 4 bases and J by 14 bases; unmatched bases: 7. The CDR3 contains 12 residues. The CDR3, as DNA: TGTGCCAGCAGTTTTTTCAGCGGGGGGTTGTATTTT. This sequence encodes CASSFFSGGLYF.

The CDR3 spells CASRRTSGGVSSTDTQYF. The CDR3 DNA sequence: TGTGCCAGCAGACGGACTAGCGGGGGAGTTTCTAGCACAGATACGCAGTATTTT. J is TRBJ2-3 and V is TRBV5-5; 13 nucleotides agree with TRBD2. The CDR3 runs to 18 residues. V lost 5 bases, J lost 0 bases, and 9 bases stayed unmatched. CDR1 is SGHKS, CDR2 YYEKEE, per germline (reference sequence). The whole variable domain, remainder taken from reference TRBV5-5 and TRBJ2-3, is DAGVTQSPTHLIKTRGQQVTLRCSPISGHKSVSWYQQVLGQGPQFIFQYYEKEERGRGNFPDRFSARQFPNYSSELNVNALLLGDSALYLCASRRTSGGVSSTDTQYFGPGTRLTVL.

The J gene is TRBJ1-6, the V gene TRBV7-2; no definite D call. Germline loops: CDR1 SGHTA, CDR2 FQGNSA. This CDR3 has 18 amino acids. Trimming took off 1 base at V and 7 bases at J, with 20 bases between the two ends. Here the CDR3 reads CASSLVGTWGNSNSPLHF. CDR3 in DNA: TGTGCCAGCAGCTTAGTCGGTACTTGGGGAAACAGCAATTCACCCCTCCACTTT.

A remark on this clone: Other DNA sequences in the sample encode the same CDR3. The rearrangement links TRBV7-9 to TRBJ1-5; D is ambiguous. This CDR3 contains 13 residues. The V gene lost 2 bases and the J gene lost 5 bases, with 7 bases spanning the gap. In germline, CDR1 is SEHNR, CDR2 FQNEAQ (reference sequence). The CDR3 DNA reads as TGTGCCAGCAGCTTAACCGTTGATCAGCCCCAGCATTTT. Translation: CASSLTVDQPQHF.

The V gene is TRBV6-7, the J gene TRBJ2-6, with D unresolved. TRBV6-7 is annotated as an ORF whose role is uncertain. The CDR3 consists of 18 residues. The V gene lost 1 base and the J gene lost 2 bases, with 15 bases spanning the gap. CDR3 DNA: TGTGCCAGCAGTTACTGGGAATGGACGCGAACTGGGGCCAACGTCCTGACTTTC. Translating it yields CASSYWEWTRTGANVLTF.

V usage is TRBV5-1 and J usage is TRBJ1-5; D is unresolved. This CDR3 contains 14 residues. Trimming left V 0 bases short and J 2 bases short, with 6 bases between. Germline CDR1 reads SGHRS; CDR2 reads YFSETQ. This CDR3 is CASSLVGGNQPQHF. CDR3 DNA: TGCGCCAGCAGCTTGGTCGGGGGCAATCAGCCCCAGCATTTT.

This chain uses TRBV28 with TRBJ2-7, with D hard to call. Trimming stripped 5 bases from V and 6 bases from J, with 5 bases between. The length of the CDR3 is 10 residues. The V gene's germline CDR1 is MDHEN and CDR2 SYDVKM. CDR3 nucleotides: TGTGCCAGCAGTGACCTCGAGCAGTACTTC. This encodes CASSDLEQYF.

This sequence joins TRBV5-1 and TRBJ2-3; 8 bases match TRBD1. J lost 0 bases, V lost 0 bases, and 3 bases had no gene match. Germline V lookup: CDR1 SGHRS, CDR2 YFSETQ. The CDR3 covers 16 residues. This CDR3 is CASSLGDRTSTDTQYF. DNA of the CDR3: TGCGCCAGCAGCTTGGGGGACAGGACTAGCACAGATACGCAGTATTTT.

CDR3 loop: CASSLSGDRDTEAFF. The CDR3 nucleotides read TGTGCCAGCAGCCTGTCCGGGGACAGGGATACTGAAGCTTTCTTT. The chain recombines TRBV4-2 with TRBJ1-1; 9 nucleotides line up with TRBD1. The CDR3 extends over 15 amino acids. The V segment lost 4 bases and the J segment 5 bases; nucleotides outside the gene matches: 8. CDR1 LGHNA and CDR2 YNFKEQ come from the germline V gene.

This chain joins TRBV19 and TRBJ1-1, with 8 bases identical to TRBD1. With 5 bases clipped from V and 1 base from J, the junction kept 3 bases outside the gene matches. The CDR3 spans 14 residues. Germline V gene sequence: CDR1 LNHDA, CDR2 SQIVND (reference sequence). CDR3 sequence: CASSAGTGNTEAFF. For the CDR3, the DNA is TGTGCCAGTAGTGCCGGGACAGGGAACACTGAAGCTTTCTTT.

The chain couples TRBV6-7 to TRBJ1-4, with 9 bases lining up with TRBD1. TRBV6-7 is noted as an ORF with a role that remains uncertain. The CDR3 is 20 amino acids. Trimming at V came to 6 bases and at J to 2 bases, leaving 19 bases not matched to a gene. DNA of the CDR3: TGTGCCAGCAGGTCTCGAATCCGGGACAGGGAATCTTTCACTAATGAAAAACTGTTTTTT. This sequence encodes CASRSRIRDRESFTNEKLFF.

The chain has TRBV19 and TRBJ2-5; either TRBD1 or TRBD2 may supply D (5 bases each). There are 13 residues in the CDR3. Germline CDR1 reads LNHDA; CDR2 reads SQIVND (reference sequence). Trimming shortened V by 7 bases and J by 4 bases, and 13 bases separated the two germline ends. This CDR3 reads CASKAGTSETQYF. CDR3 DNA: TGTGCCAGTAAGGCCGGGACCTCAGAGACCCAGTACTTC.

V gene TRBV2 combines with J gene TRBJ2-1; D is possibly TRBD2 (6 bases). CDR3 length: 14 amino acids. V lost 8 bases and J lost 0, with 11 bases in between. Per the germline V gene, CDR1 is SNHLY and CDR2 is FYNNEI. The DNA of the CDR3 is TGTGCCAGCGGGCTAGCGAGCTCCTACAATGAGCAGTTCTTC. Its protein is CASGLASSYNEQFF.

This clone is medium-sized. V and J are TRBV28 and TRBJ1-1; 11 bases are a match to TRBD1. The germline gives CDR1 MDHEN, CDR2 SYDVKM. Germline trimming cut 7 bases from V and 5 bases from J; bases unmatched to any gene: 6. The CDR3 contains 14 residues. Here the CDR3 DNA reads TGTGCCAGCATCGGGACAGGGGGAAGGACTGAAGCTTTCTTT. Amino acids: CASIGTGGRTEAFF.

This clone was seen a single time. The rearrangement joins TRBV18 to TRBJ1-1; 7 positions match TRBD1. The CDR3 has 15 residues. Trimming took 4 bases from V and 0 from J; bases not matched to a gene: 5. In germline, CDR1 is KGHSH, CDR2 LQKENI. CDR3 sequence (DNA): TGTGCCAGCTCACAATACAGGGGCATGAACACTGAAGCTTTCTTT. Protein: CASSQYRGMNTEAFF.

The chain combines TRBV11-2 with TRBJ1-1; D is ambiguous. Per germline, CDR1 SGHAT and CDR2 FQNNGV. The CDR3 length is 15 residues. Trimming left V 3 bases short and J 0 bases short, with 11 bases between. The CDR3 DNA reads as TGTGCCAGCAGCTTTCCAGAAATCATGAACACTGAAGCTTTCTTT. This sequence encodes CASSFPEIMNTEAFF. Together with reference TRBV11-2 and TRBJ1-1, the CDR3 gives the full variable domain: EAGVAQSPRYKIIEKRQSVAFWCNPISGHATLYWYQQILGQGPKLLIQFQNNGVVDDSQLPKDRFSAERLKGVDSTLKIQPAKLEDSAVYLCASSFPEIMNTEAFFGQGTRLTVV.

This clone appeared a single time. J is TRBJ1-5 and V is TRBV18; D is unclear. Germline V gives CDR1 KGHSH, CDR2 LQKENI. The V gene lost 2 bases and the J gene lost 2 bases, with 13 bases spanning the gap. This CDR3 is 16 amino acids long. The CDR3 DNA is TGTGCCAGCTCACCAATGGCGTCTGGTGGCAATCAGCCCCAGCATTTT. Protein: CASSPMASGGNQPQHF. Full variable domain (rest looked up from reference TRBV18 and TRBJ1-5): NAGVMQNPRHLVRRRGQEARLRCSPMKGHSHVYWYRQLPEEGLKFMVYLQKENIIDESGMPKERFSAEFPKEGPSILRIQQVVRGDSAAYFCASSPMASGGNQPQHFGDGTRLSIL.

V is TRBV5-1 and J is TRBJ2-6; TRBD1 or TRBD2 may be the D gene (6 bases each). V dropped 5 bases and J dropped 2 bases, with 11 bases sitting between them. The CDR3 consists of 15 residues. CDR1 SGHRS and CDR2 YFSETQ come from the germline V gene. Here the CDR3 reads CASSVGGAGANVLTF. CDR3 nucleotides: TGCGCCAGCAGTGTGGGGGGCGCTGGGGCCAACGTCCTGACTTTC.

This clone turned up a few times. Here the CDR3 reads CASSSGQGATEAFF. The CDR3 DNA follows: TGTGCCAGCAGCTCCGGACAGGGGGCAACTGAAGCTTTCTTT. The chain joins TRBV7-9 to TRBJ1-1; 11 positions match TRBD1. This CDR3 is built from 14 residues. Germline-derived CDR1 and CDR2 are SEHNR and FQNEAQ (reference sequence). Trimming removed 4 bases from V and 5 bases from J; junction bases left unmatched: 3.

This chain connects TRBV10-3 to TRBJ2-2, with 9 bases identical to TRBD1. The CDR3 spans 16 residues. Germline CDR1 ENHRY, CDR2 SYGVKD. With V trimmed by 3 bases and J by 10 bases, 12 bases remained unmatched. CDR3 in amino acids: CAISETGGVDVLELFF. DNA of the CDR3: TGTGCCATCAGTGAAACAGGGGGCGTTGATGTTCTGGAGCTGTTTTTT.

V is TRBV10-3 and J is TRBJ2-3; no clear D. The ends were cut back, 3 bases at V and 0 bases at J, with 13 bases in the middle. The germline V gene encodes CDR1 ENHRY and CDR2 SYGVKD. This CDR3 contains 16 residues. The CDR3 DNA sequence: TGTGCCATCAGTGATATGGTGGGTACTAGCACAGATACGCAGTATTTT. Amino acids: CAISDMVGTSTDTQYF.

J is TRBJ2-1 and V is TRBV11-2; D possibly corresponds to TRBD2 (6 bases). The CDR3 is 15 amino acids. Germline CDR1 and CDR2: SGHAT and FQNNGV. Trimming shortened V by 1 base and J by 8 bases, and 15 bases separated the two germline ends. CDR3 region: CASSLGLGPLYEQFF. The DNA for the CDR3 is TGTGCCAGCAGCTTAGGACTAGGGCCTCTGTATGAGCAGTTCTTC. Looking up the rest from reference TRBV11-2 and TRBJ2-1 gives the full variable domain: EAGVAQSPRYKIIEKRQSVAFWCNPISGHATLYWYQQILGQGPKLLIQFQNNGVVDDSQLPKDRFSAERLKGVDSTLKIQPAKLEDSAVYLCASSLGLGPLYEQFFGPGTRLTVL.

V gene TRBV18 combines with J gene TRBJ2-3, with D maybe TRBD2 (5 bases). V shed 1 base and J shed 8 bases, with 16 bases lying between them. Germline lookup yields CDR1 KGHSH and CDR2 LQKENI. This CDR3 contains 15 residues. CDR3 nucleotides: TGTGCCAGCTCACCACAGCCATCGGGGAGCTCTACGCAGTATTTT. This gives the protein CASSPQPSGSSTQYF.